The 19 T cell receptor beta chains listed next were all sequenced from one sample in a study of PD-1 blockade in mismatch repair-deficient tumors. Generated by immunoSEQ multiplex PCR, the TCRdb table keeps only in-frame clones and is missing some. The repertoire consists of approximately 130,000 clones, with 86% occurring once and the leading ten covering roughly 12%. The sample here was peripheral blood, taken 44 weeks after starting pembrolizumab. These receptors were obtained from an adult with mismatch repair-deficient cancer.

This chain joins TRBV2 and TRBJ2-7; 10 nucleotides match TRBD2. The germline gives CDR1 SNHLY, CDR2 FYNNEI. The trim removed 3 bases at V and 4 bases at J, leaving 3 bases unmatched. CDR3 length: 14 amino acids. CDR3 nucleotides: TGTGCCAGCAGTGACAGCGGGGGGGGGTACGAGCAGTACTTC. Translated, it gives CASSDSGGGYEQYF.

This rearrangement joins TRBV30 to TRBJ2-1, with 12 bases aligning to TRBD2. The CDR3 length is 14 residues. Germline assignment: CDR1 GTSNPN and CDR2 SVGIG (reference sequence). V gave up 4 bases and J gave up 6 bases; unmatched junction bases: 4. The CDR3 region is CAWKVGLAGNEQFF. CDR3 nucleotides: TGTGCCTGGAAGGTGGGACTAGCGGGCAATGAGCAGTTCTTC.

The V call is TRBV9, the J call TRBJ2-3; D is possibly TRBD2 (5 bases). In germline, CDR1 is SGDLS, CDR2 YYNGEE. V lost 4 bases, J lost 9 bases, and 15 bases lay in between. The CDR3 runs to 13 residues. The CDR3 bases are TGTGCCAGCAGCTACCCCGGGGTGGGGACGCAGTATTTT. Encoded protein: CASSYPGVGTQYF.

The chain links TRBV4-1 to TRBJ2-4; the D gene is possibly TRBD2 (7 bases). V was cut by 2 bases and J by 6 bases, with 23 bases left in between. The length of the CDR3 is 18 residues. Germline V lookup: CDR1 MGHRA, CDR2 YSYEKL. Written as DNA, the CDR3 is TGCGCCAGCAGCCAACCTGTAAGGGGGGAGGGCCGTAGAAACATTCAGTACTTC. Amino acids: CASSQPVRGEGRRNIQYF.

The chain combines TRBV5-1 with TRBJ2-3; 11 nucleotides match TRBD2. The CDR3 contains 16 residues. V lost 0 bases and J lost 3; bases outside the gene matches: 3. CDR1 and CDR2 (germline): SGHRS, YFSETQ. As DNA, the CDR3 is TGCGCCAGCAGCTTGGATCCTAGCGGGAGGACAGATACGCAGTATTTT. This translates into CASSLDPSGRTDTQYF.

This chain uses TRBV5-6 with TRBJ2-3; D remains ambiguous. With 0 bases removed from V and 4 bases from J, the gap between germline ends came to 9 bases. The germline gives CDR1 SGHDT, CDR2 YYEEEE. This CDR3 has 14 residues. CDR3 residues: CASSLGAWADTQYF. Here the CDR3 DNA reads TGTGCCAGCAGCTTGGGGGCTTGGGCAGATACGCAGTATTTT.

The genes are TRBV27 and TRBJ2-1; D perhaps matches TRBD1 (6 bases). Per germline, CDR1 MNHEY and CDR2 SMNVEV (reference sequence). The CDR3 contains 19 residues. Trimming took off 0 bases at V and 3 bases at J, with 21 bases between the two ends. The CDR3, as DNA: TGTGCCAGCAGTTTATCTGGTGACAACTGGGGGCCAAGCTACAATGAGCAGTTCTTC. Translating it yields CASSLSGDNWGPSYNEQFF.

The genes are TRBV13 and TRBJ2-7; D remains unclear. The CDR3 is 15 residues long. Germline lookup yields CDR1 PRHDT and CDR2 FYEKMQ (reference sequence). Trimming removed 0 bases at V and 6 bases at J, with 15 bases between. The CDR3 nucleotides read TGTGCCAGCAGCTTAGGTTATTCAGGATACGGCGAGCAGTACTTC. Its protein product is CASSLGYSGYGEQYF. Complete variable domain (other parts from reference TRBV13 and TRBJ2-7): AAGVIQSPRHLIKEKRETATLKCYPIPRHDTVYWYQQGPGQDPQFLISFYEKMQSDKGSIPDRFSAQQFSDYHSELNMSSLELGDSALYFCASSLGYSGYGEQYFGPGTRLTVT.

V is TRBV30 and J is TRBJ2-7, with a tentative D call TRBD1 (5 bases). There are 12 residues in the CDR3. From germline, CDR1 is GTSNPN and CDR2 SVGIG (reference sequence). Trimming removed 1 base at V and 3 bases at J, with 7 bases between. CDR3: CAWSGQIYEQYF. The CDR3 nucleotides are TGTGCCTGGAGTGGACAGATCTACGAGCAGTACTTC.

As DNA, the CDR3 is TGTGCCTGGAGTGTACCCAGGGACTTCCCCTTACCCCCCTACGAGCAGTACTTC. Its translation is CAWSVPRDFPLPPYEQYF. The chain is built from TRBV30 and TRBJ2-7, with D possibly TRBD2 on 6 matching bases. The CDR3 extends over 18 amino acids. Germline V gene sequence: CDR1 GTSNPN, CDR2 SVGIG (reference sequence). V shed 0 bases and J shed 2 bases, with 23 bases lying between them.

The chain is built from TRBV29-1 and TRBJ2-7; 7 bases agree with TRBD1. V was clipped by 4 bases and J by 0 bases; unmatched bases: 3. The length of the CDR3 is 13 residues. Germline V lookup: CDR1 SQVTM, CDR2 ANQGSEA. The CDR3 DNA sequence: TGCAGCGTTGGGGGACAGAGCTCCTACGAGCAGTACTTC. Protein product: CSVGGQSSYEQYF.

This chain links TRBV7-2 with TRBJ2-3; 7 bases fit TRBD1. The V segment lost 8 bases and the J segment 10 bases; nucleotides outside the gene matches: 6. The CDR3 runs to 11 residues. Germline CDR1 SGHTA, CDR2 FQGNSA. The CDR3 bases are TGTGCCAGCTCGGGACAGTCTGCGCAGTATTTT. It codes for CASSGQSAQYF.

The CDR3: CATSRDLQGAGSGYTF. CDR3 DNA: TGTGCCACCAGCAGAGATCTGCAGGGGGCAGGTAGTGGCTACACCTTC. The chain is built from TRBV15 and TRBJ1-2, with 8 bases aligning to TRBD1. Germline CDR1 LNHNV, CDR2 YYDKDF (reference sequence). The CDR3 runs to 16 residues. J was trimmed by 7 bases and V by 0 bases; bases with no gene match: 10.

The chain uses TRBV6-5 and TRBJ2-7; D is perhaps TRBD1 (6 bases). In germline, CDR1 is MNHEY, CDR2 SVGAGI. V lost 2 bases and J 2 bases, leaving 16 bases between the germline ends. There are 16 residues in the CDR3. CDR3 coding DNA: TGTGCCAGCAGTTACCCACGGGCAGGGGCTACCTACGAGCAGTACTTC. Its translation: CASSYPRAGATYEQYF.

CDR3 loop: CASRFLVRRQETQYF. The CDR3, as DNA: TGTGCAAGTCGCTTTCTAGTCAGACGCCAAGAGACCCAGTACTTC. The V call is TRBV12-2, the J call TRBJ2-5; the tabulated D call, TRBD2, remains unverified against the DNA. TRBV12-2 is noted as a pseudogene. The CDR3 has 15 residues.

V usage is TRBV4-1 and J usage is TRBJ1-5; D possibly corresponds to TRBD1 (6 bases). CDR1 and CDR2 from the germline V gene are MGHRA and YSYEKL. V was trimmed by 0 bases and J by 7 bases, leaving 13 bases between them. The CDR3 sequence is 15 residues long. The CDR3 here is CASSQESGGRQPQHF. The CDR3 DNA reads as TGCGCCAGCAGCCAAGAGTCTGGGGGCAGGCAGCCCCAGCATTTT.

The J gene is TRBJ2-3, the V gene TRBV5-1, with 11 bases aligning to TRBD1. This CDR3 is built from 16 residues. CDR1 and CDR2 (germline): SGHRS, YFSETQ. Trimming cost V 4 bases and J 3 bases; bases outside gene matches: 7. CDR3 sequence reads: CASSRGTGGRTDTQYF. The CDR3 region has the DNA TGCGCCAGCAGCCGGGGGACAGGGGGGAGGACAGATACGCAGTATTTT.

V usage is TRBV5-6 and J usage is TRBJ2-7, with unresolved D. The CDR3 is 16 amino acids. The V gene's germline CDR1 is SGHDT and CDR2 YYEEEE. V dropped 1 base and J dropped 6 bases, with 20 bases sitting between them. The CDR3 is CASSLSTGYGSCEQYF. The CDR3 DNA reads TGTGCCAGCAGCTTGTCCACCGGCTATGGAAGCTGCGAGCAGTACTTC.

This clone was observed a few times. The genes are TRBV30 and TRBJ1-1; D unresolved. V was trimmed by 0 bases and J by 4 bases, leaving 3 bases between them. The CDR3 runs 11 residues. CDR1 GTSNPN and CDR2 SVGIG come from the germline V gene (reference sequence). The CDR3 region has the DNA TGTGCCTGGAGTGTGAGCACTGAAGCTTTCTTT. Its translation is CAWSVSTEAFF.